The 25 T cell receptor beta chains reported below all come from one sample, sequenced in a study of T cells in Graves' hyperthyroidism and ophthalmopathy (dated by TCRdb to between 2018 and 2020). Library preparation was by multiplex PCR. The sequencing machine was an Illumina HiSeq 2000. TCR beta CDR3 regions were amplified from RNA transcripts. The TCR CDR3 was subjected to a first round of RT-PCR using the HTBI primer set and the Qiagen OneStep RT-PCR kit. TCRdb reworked the public reads: Q25 trimming with fastp, MiXCR clone assembly, productive beta chains retained. Rows with one shared CDR3 protein collapse into an entry with the most common genes and DNA. In this sample the table shows more than 350,000 distinct CDR3 sequences, roughly 15% of which occur a single time. The top ten clonotypes cover under 25% of the sample. Sequenced input: blood. All receptors come from a woman aged 60 to 75 with Graves' ophthalmopathy.

The sample holds many counts of this clonotype. V gene TRBV27 combines with J gene TRBJ2-1; 10 nucleotides match TRBD1. CDR3 size: 12 residues. The V segment lost 10 bases and the J segment 6 bases; nucleotides outside the gene matches: 3. CDR1 is MNHEY and CDR2 is SMNVEV in the germline V gene (reference sequence). CDR3 in DNA: TGTGCCAACGGACAGGGGGTCAATGAGCAGTTCTTC. It encodes CANGQGVNEQFF.

This clonotype was recorded at least ten times. The rearrangement links TRBV6-1 to TRBJ2-7; D is undetermined. Germline values: CDR1 MNHNS, CDR2 SASEGT. This CDR3 is built from 14 residues. V lost 1 base and J 2 bases, leaving 9 bases between the germline ends. CDR3 sequence: CASSEVEITYEQYF. The CDR3 nucleotides read TGTGCCAGCAGTGAAGTCGAGATCACCTACGAGCAGTACTTC.

A single count supports this clonotype. A much larger clone lies one base from this, so it may be a read error. J is TRBJ2-1 and V is TRBV5-1; 12 nucleotides align to TRBD2. This CDR3 is 15 amino acids long. Germline V CDR1 and CDR2: SGHRS, YFSETQ. V shed 3 bases and J 7 bases; nucleotides not matched to a gene: 5. The CDR3 protein is CASSSSSGRANEQFF. The DNA of the CDR3 is TGCGCCAGCAGCTCCTCTAGCGGGAGGGCTAATGAGCAGTTCTTC.

This clonotype appeared many times. The chain has TRBV2 and TRBJ1-5, with a tentative D call TRBD1 (5 bases). The CDR3 runs to 14 residues. Germline-derived CDR1 and CDR2 are SNHLY and FYNNEI. V lost 7 bases and J lost 4, with 14 bases in between. The CDR3 sequence is CASTFDRGNQPQHF. CDR3 coding DNA: TGTGCCAGCACTTTCGATAGGGGTAATCAGCCCCAGCATTTT.

This clonotype has a handful of counts. The genes are TRBV6-1 and TRBJ2-7; D is ambiguous. CDR3 size: 13 residues. V was pared by 4 bases and J by 3 bases, with 10 bases between. Germline values: CDR1 MNHNS, CDR2 SASEGT. The DNA of the CDR3 is TGTGCCAGCAGTGCGAACAGTCTCTACGAGCAGTACTTC. Protein sequence: CASSANSLYEQYF.

A note on this clonotype: A single base separates this from a much larger clone, so it may be a read error. The V and J genes are TRBV7-8 and TRBJ2-7; weak D call: TRBD2 (5 bases). CDR1 and CDR2 from the germline V gene are SGHVS and FQNEAQ. CDR3 length equals 13 residues. The V end was cut by 1 base, the J end by 8 bases, with 12 bases between. Written as DNA, the CDR3 is TGTGCCAGCAGCTTAGGAGGGAGCGACAAGCAGTACTTC. This gives the protein CASSLGGSDKQYF.

This clonotype was counted only a few times. This chain uses TRBV6-1 with TRBJ1-5; D may be TRBD1 (5 bases). Germline V gives CDR1 MNHNS, CDR2 SASEGT. V lost 4 bases and J 3 bases, leaving 7 bases between the germline ends. The CDR3 extends over 13 amino acids. The CDR3, as DNA: TGTGCCAGCAGTGCAGGGTTCAATCAGCCCCAGCATTTT. Translation gives CASSAGFNQPQHF.

The sample holds many counts of this clonotype. The gene calls are TRBV29-1 and TRBJ2-2; tentative D call: TRBD2 (5 bases). Per germline, CDR1 SQVTM and CDR2 ANQGSEA. Trimming pared 4 bases from V and 7 bases from J, leaving 10 bases between. CDR3 size: 12 residues. Here the CDR3 reads CSVAQTIGELFF. The CDR3 bases are TGCAGCGTTGCCCAGACTATCGGGGAGCTGTTTTTT.

This clonotype was observed a few times. This chain connects TRBV28 to TRBJ2-3; 9 bases agree with TRBD2. The germline V gene has CDR1 MDHEN and CDR2 SYDVKM. The CDR3 is 16 residues long. V shed 7 bases and J 4 bases; nucleotides not matched to a gene: 12. CDR3 DNA: TGTGCCAGCACCGCACTGAGCGGGAGGATCTCAGATACGCAGTATTTT. Its translation: CASTALSGRISDTQYF.

The table lists this clonotype with many counts. V and J are TRBV7-9 and TRBJ2-3; tentatively, D is TRBD2 (5 bases). This CDR3 is built from 14 residues. V lost 8 bases and J 2 bases, leaving 14 bases between the germline ends. Germline loops: CDR1 SEHNR, CDR2 FQNEAQ (reference sequence). The CDR3 nucleotides read TGTGCCAGCCACAGAGGGCTGAACACAGATACGCAGTATTTT. The encoded protein is CASHRGLNTDTQYF.

The genes are TRBV19 and TRBJ2-7; 9 nucleotides align to TRBD2. The CDR3 loop spans 17 amino acids. Germline values: CDR1 LNHDA, CDR2 SQIVND (reference sequence). V was pared by 2 bases and J by 5 bases, with 13 bases of the junction left unmatched. This CDR3 is CASSIYGGRAGTDEQYF. DNA of the CDR3: TGTGCCAGTAGTATATATGGCGGGAGGGCCGGCACCGACGAGCAGTACTTC.

In its sample, this clonotype was seen many times. This chain joins TRBV6-2 or TRBV6-3 and TRBJ2-1, with TRBD2 identical over 7 bases. Germline V CDR1 and CDR2: MNHEY, SVGEGT. This CDR3 has 12 amino acids. With V trimmed by 6 bases and J by 10 bases, 6 bases remained unmatched. The CDR3 spells CASSWGGQEQFF. CDR3 bases: TGTGCCAGCAGCTGGGGAGGGCAGGAGCAGTTCTTC.

This clonotype was seen ten or more times. The chain carries TRBV20-1 and TRBJ1-5, with D perhaps TRBD1 (6 bases). V dropped 4 bases and J dropped 7 bases, with 11 bases sitting between them. Germline V gene sequence: CDR1 DFQATT, CDR2 SNEGSKA (reference sequence). The CDR3 length is 12 residues. The CDR3 coding sequence is TGCAGTGCTACAGGGGCGCGCCAGCCCCAGCATTTT. It yields the protein CSATGARQPQHF.

This clonotype was observed many times. The chain couples TRBV3-1 to TRBJ2-1; D is unresolved. V was trimmed by 7 bases and J by 8 bases, leaving 15 bases between them. This CDR3 contains 13 residues. The germline V gene encodes CDR1 LGHDT and CDR2 YNNKEL (reference sequence). This chain's CDR3 is CASTPDTEDEQFF. The CDR3 DNA reads as TGTGCCAGCACCCCAGACACCGAGGATGAGCAGTTCTTC.

The genes are TRBV28 and TRBJ2-7, with TRBD1 identical over 7 bases. V lost 1 base and J lost 3; bases outside the gene matches: 6. In germline, CDR1 is MDHEN, CDR2 SYDVKM. This CDR3 is built from 15 residues. Here the CDR3 reads CASSLFMTGIYEQYF. In nucleotides, the CDR3 is TGTGCCAGCAGTTTATTTATGACAGGGATCTACGAGCAGTACTTC.

This clonotype has just a few counts. V and J are TRBV3-1 and TRBJ2-5; 10 bases align to TRBD1. Germline V gene lookup returns CDR1 LGHDT and CDR2 YNNKEL (reference sequence). With 4 bases clipped from V and 3 bases from J, the junction kept 11 bases outside the gene matches. The CDR3 is 17 residues long. The CDR3 here is CASSRPGTGVKKETQYF. In DNA form, the CDR3 reads TGTGCCAGCAGCCGCCCCGGGACAGGGGTTAAGAAAGAGACCCAGTACTTC.

This clonotype turned up a few times. The V call is TRBV12-3 or TRBV12-4, the J call TRBJ2-7; TRBD2 matches at 8 bases. V trimming: 3 bases; J trimming: 4 bases; junction bases outside the gene matches: 8. The CDR3 has 15 amino acids. CDR3 region: CASSFVGTRGYEQYF. The CDR3 DNA reads TGTGCCAGCAGTTTTGTCGGGACTAGGGGATACGAGCAGTACTTC.

This clonotype has a count of ten or more. The J gene is TRBJ2-1, the V gene TRBV11-2, with 12 bases that match TRBD2. The V gene's germline CDR1 is SGHAT and CDR2 FQNNGV. CDR3 size: 16 residues. V lost 1 base, J lost 6 bases, and 4 bases stayed unmatched. CDR3 sequence (DNA): TGTGCCAGCAGCTTAGGGGGGACTAGCGGGTTCAATGAGCAGTTCTTC. This gives the protein CASSLGGTSGFNEQFF.

This clonotype was detected only a few times. The chain combines TRBV20-1 with TRBJ2-7, with 11 bases lining up with TRBD2. The germline V gene encodes CDR1 DFQATT and CDR2 SNEGSKA (reference sequence). This CDR3 is 13 amino acids long. V gave up 5 bases and J gave up 5 bases; unmatched junction bases: 5. The CDR3 reads CSAQLAGADEQYF. The DNA of the CDR3 is TGCAGTGCTCAACTAGCGGGAGCAGACGAGCAGTACTTC.

This clonotype occurred many times. This chain uses TRBV20-1 with TRBJ1-2, with D unclear. Germline CDR1 is DFQATT and CDR2 is SNEGSKA (reference sequence). CDR3 length: 13 amino acids. V was shortened by 1 base and J by 1 base, with 7 bases between the two germline ends. Here the CDR3 DNA reads TGCAGTGCTAGAGTTACGAATAACTATGGCTACACCTTC. Protein: CSARVTNNYGYTF.

About this clonotype itself: Given a much more abundant clone one base away, this may be a read error. Here the CDR3 DNA reads TGTGCCAGCAGGGCCGCCTGGGACAGGGGCTACGGGCAGTACTTC. Encoded protein: CASRAAWDRGYGQYF. The chain is built from TRBV12-3 or TRBV12-4 and TRBJ2-7; TRBD1 agrees at 10 bases. This CDR3 contains 15 residues.

A note on this clonotype: At one of its ends the junction is not consistent with the germline gene, which may arise from a read error. The chain's CDR3 is CTITEPGGGQSPTEAFF. As DNA, the CDR3 is TGTACCATCACCGAGCCAGGGGGGGGACAGTCGCCCACTGAAGCTTTCTTT. The genes are TRBV10-3 and TRBJ1-1, with 7 bases aligning to TRBD1. CDR1 and CDR2 (germline): ENHRY, SYGVKD. The CDR3 runs 17 residues.

The table lists this clonotype with many counts. The CDR3 spells CASISRAPRTDTQYF. The CDR3 coding sequence is TGTGCCAGCATCAGCCGGGCCCCGAGGACAGATACGCAGTATTTT. The genes are TRBV6-1 and TRBJ2-3, with D unresolved. The V end lost 7 bases, the J end lost 3 bases, and 17 bases lay between the germline ends. CDR3 length: 15 amino acids. Germline CDR1 reads MNHNS; CDR2 reads SASEGT.

This clonotype appeared many times. V usage is TRBV2 and J usage is TRBJ1-4, with 7 positions matching TRBD1. Germline values: CDR1 SNHLY, CDR2 FYNNEI. This CDR3 is built from 14 residues. The V gene end was trimmed by 6 bases and the J gene end by 4 bases; junction bases not matched to a gene: 5. CDR3 nucleotides: TGTGCCAGCAGCCCGACAGGGATTAATGAAAAACTGTTTTTT. It is translated as CASSPTGINEKLFF. Variable domain in full (rest from reference TRBV2 and TRBJ1-4): EPEVTQTPSHQVTQMGQEVILRCVPISNHLYFYWYRQILGQKVEFLVSFYNNEISEKSEIFDDQFSVERPDGSNFTLKIRSTKLEDSAMYFCASSPTGINEKLFFGSGTQLSVL.

This clonotype was picked up many times. V and J are TRBV7-9 and TRBJ2-5; 9 nucleotides align to TRBD2. Germline V gene sequence: CDR1 SEHNR, CDR2 FQNEAQ (reference sequence). After removal of 3 bases from V and 2 bases from J, the junction contained 4 bases not matched to a gene. The CDR3 is made up of 15 amino acids. The chain's CDR3 is CASSFGLAQQETQYF. CDR3 bases: TGTGCCAGCAGCTTCGGACTAGCGCAGCAAGAGACCCAGTACTTC.